Below are 12 T cell receptor beta chains sequenced from a single sample in a study of cytomegalovirus exposure and HLA in healthy donors. The protocol was immunoSEQ multiplex PCR, while the TCRdb copy is restricted to in-frame clones and leaves out a portion. This table holds approximately 230,000 clones, about 90% found once. Sequences were obtained from PBMCs. Receptors were obtained from a man in his late teens or twenties in good health and CMV-seropositive.

V usage is TRBV28 and J usage is TRBJ2-2; 8 positions agree with TRBD2. The CDR3 loop spans 13 amino acids. Germline CDR1 reads MDHEN; CDR2 reads SYDVKM. Trimming at V came to 6 bases and at J to 5 bases, leaving 2 bases not matched to a gene. CDR3 protein: CASSPGGTGELFF. CDR3 sequence (DNA): TGTGCCAGCAGCCCGGGGGGGACCGGGGAGCTGTTTTTT.

The chain carries TRBV2 and TRBJ2-1, with 8 bases identical to TRBD2. This CDR3 is 15 amino acids long. Trimming cost V 4 bases and J 2 bases; bases outside gene matches: 4. Germline CDR1 reads SNHLY; CDR2 reads FYNNEI. This chain's CDR3 is CASSAGSGAYNEQFF. The DNA of the CDR3 is TGTGCCAGCAGTGCCGGTAGCGGGGCCTACAATGAGCAGTTCTTC.

The chain recombines TRBV5-1 with TRBJ2-3, with TRBD2 as a possible D gene (5 bases). Trimming stripped 0 bases from V and 3 bases from J, with 8 bases between. This CDR3 region has 14 residues. In germline, CDR1 is SGHRS, CDR2 YFSETQ. CDR3 protein: CASSLGSGTDTQYF. Here the CDR3 DNA reads TGCGCCAGCAGCTTGGGATCGGGGACAGATACGCAGTATTTT. Based on the CDR3 plus reference TRBV5-1 and TRBJ2-3, the full variable domain is KAGVTQTPRYLIKTRGQQVTLSCSPISGHRSVSWYQQTPGQGLQFLFEYFSETQRNKGNFPGRFSGRQFSNSRSEMNVSTLELGDSALYLCASSLGSGTDTQYFGPGTRLTVL.

The chain is built from TRBV28 and TRBJ1-2, with 7 bases lining up with TRBD1. This CDR3 spans 14 amino acids. Germline V gene sequence: CDR1 MDHEN, CDR2 SYDVKM. J gave up 3 bases and V 6 bases, and 7 bases lay outside the gene matches. The DNA for the CDR3 is TGTGCCAGCAGCATGACAGGGCTAGACTATGGCTACACCTTC. This codes for CASSMTGLDYGYTF.

This chain links TRBV29-1 with TRBJ2-3, with 11 positions matching TRBD1. The junction had 10 bases not matched to a gene; V was cut back by 4 bases and J by 4 bases. Germline CDR1 SQVTM, CDR2 ANQGSEA. The CDR3 has 16 residues. The CDR3 DNA is TGCAGCGTTGCGATATGGGGACAGGGGGGCGCAGATACGCAGTATTTT. Amino acid sequence: CSVAIWGQGGADTQYF.

V is TRBV6-1 and J is TRBJ1-5, with TRBD1 as a possible D gene (5 bases). Germline lookup yields CDR1 MNHNS and CDR2 SASEGT. This CDR3 spans 15 amino acids. Between the trimmed V and J ends, which lost 6 bases and 1 base, there was a span of 13 bases. Written as DNA, the CDR3 is TGTGCCAGCAGGCGAACATGGGGGAGCAATCAGCCCCAGCATTTT. This translates into CASRRTWGSNQPQHF.

The chain employs TRBV28 and TRBJ1-5, with D possibly being TRBD1 (6 bases). V was cut by 4 bases and J by 0 bases, with 10 bases left in between. Germline V gene lookup returns CDR1 MDHEN and CDR2 SYDVKM. The CDR3 extends over 15 amino acids. The CDR3 loop reads CASSSGHYSNQPQHF. CDR3 DNA sequence: TGTGCCAGCAGTTCGGGACACTATAGCAATCAGCCCCAGCATTTT.

V and J are TRBV7-9 and TRBJ2-6; 12 positions agree with TRBD1. The germline V gene encodes CDR1 SEHNR and CDR2 FQNEAQ (reference sequence). This CDR3 is 18 amino acids long. The J segment lost 2 bases and the V segment lost 3 bases, leaving 5 bases of the junction unmatched. CDR3 in amino acids: CASSFPGQGAPGANVLTF. The CDR3 DNA is TGTGCCAGCAGCTTCCCGGGACAGGGGGCGCCTGGGGCCAACGTCCTGACTTTC.

This clone was detected only once. This rearrangement joins TRBV9 to TRBJ2-3, with D possibly TRBD2 on 5 matching bases. V gave up 0 bases and J gave up 2 bases, with 13 bases separating them. Germline CDR1 is SGDLS and CDR2 is YYNGEE. The CDR3 covers 16 residues. CDR3 sequence: CASSVGASRYTDTQYF. CDR3 nucleotide sequence: TGTGCCAGCAGCGTAGGGGCTAGCCGATACACAGATACGCAGTATTTT.

The J gene is TRBJ1-2, the V gene TRBV7-8; D is perhaps TRBD1 (5 bases). The V end was cut by 1 base, the J end by 3 bases, with 12 bases between. Germline assignment: CDR1 SGHVS and CDR2 FQNEAQ. The CDR3 is 15 amino acids. The CDR3 coding sequence is TGTGCCAGCAGCTTAGAGCAGGGATTGGACTATGGCTACACCTTC. Translation: CASSLEQGLDYGYTF.

This sequence joins TRBV5-1 and TRBJ1-3; TRBD1 is a possible D gene (5 bases). The V end lost 0 bases, the J end lost 6 bases, and 10 bases lay between the germline ends. The CDR3 has 14 residues. Per the germline V gene, CDR1 is SGHRS and CDR2 is YFSETQ. The CDR3 nucleotides are TGCGCCAGCAGCTTGGGGGACTTGAAAAACACCATATATTTT. Its translation is CASSLGDLKNTIYF.

This chain connects TRBV19 to TRBJ2-1; 9 bases line up with TRBD2. J gave up 5 bases and V 5 bases, and 4 bases lay outside the gene matches. Germline CDR1 and CDR2: LNHDA and SQIVND (reference sequence). The CDR3 is 14 amino acids. CDR3 protein: CASSLAGLHNEQFF. The CDR3 DNA is TGTGCCAGTAGTCTAGCGGGGTTACACAATGAGCAGTTCTTC.